The table lists the clone carrying this T cell receptor (beta chain) with a few counts. Produced via immunoSEQ multiplex PCR; TCRdb's table is partial and in-frame only. Among approximately 41,000 clones listed, around 90% were seen once. The data were taken from a study of T cell changes during pregnancy in multiple sclerosis. CDR3 length: 15 amino acids. Germline V gene sequence: CDR1 LNHNV, CDR2 YYDKDF (reference sequence). Germline trimming cut 5 bases from V and 4 bases from J; bases unmatched to any gene: 9. This specimen was CD4+ T cells from peripheral blood mononuclear cells, taken in the second trimester of pregnancy. This clonotype was obtained from a female donor with multiple sclerosis, enrolled in a pregnancy study. J is TRBJ1-1 and V is TRBV15; 8 bases are shared with TRBD1. The CDR3 protein is CATSGGTGGLTEAFF. The CDR3 nucleotides read TGTGCCACCAGCGGCGGAACAGGGGGTCTCACTGAAGCTTTCTTT.